This T cell receptor beta chain was recorded in a study of shared clonotypes between healthy human individuals. Study information: Each donor contributed plates that comprised three CD4 naive, three CD4 memory, two CD8 naive and one CD8 memory.

Data came from immunoSEQ multiplex PCR; TCRdb stores just in-frame clones and leaves some out. Of about a million clones detected, less than 85% appear once; the ten largest clones hold approximately 1.5%. V was pared by 5 bases and J by 6 bases, with 3 bases of the junction left unmatched. The CDR3 covers 11 residues. Germline V gives CDR1 SQVTM, CDR2 ANQGSEA. The source is a man between 18 and 35 years old in good health. The chain carries TRBV29-1 and TRBJ2-7; 8 nucleotides match TRBD1. Sequencing input: memory CD4+ T cells sorted from blood. This sample's subset: CD45RA-negative fraction. CDR3 DNA: TGCAGCGTTCTCGGACAGGGCGAGCAGTACTTC. Its translation: CSVLGQGEQYF.